This TCR beta chain was recovered during a study of blood T cell repertoires in COVID-19. Study summary: Acute-phase and convalescent COVID-19 samples originated in the United States, Italy and Spain. Sources were T cells, B-cell-depleted T cells, or PBMCs; the material itself was cDNA or gDNA.

In the source study's methods: Reference gene primer amplification gave estimated nucleated cell counts. This table comes from immunoSEQ multiplex PCR, and its TCRdb copy is limited to in-frame clones, with some not included. Clone size and the V and J calls come from that table; the DNA yielded D and trimming. Of around 57,000 clones listed, roughly three quarters are singletons. Unmatched junction bases numbered 12, after V lost 5 bases and J lost 7 bases. The CDR3 spans 15 residues. Germline V gene lookup returns CDR1 MNHEY and CDR2 SMNVEV (reference sequence). The sample comprised peripheral blood. V gene TRBV27 combines with J gene TRBJ1-2, with 8 bases fitting TRBD1. The TCR sequence derives from a woman aged 70 to 79 with acute or convalescent COVID-19. The CDR3 DNA reads as TGTGCCAGCAGTCCGTCGGACAGGGAGATTTTTGGCTACACCTTC. Translation: CASSPSDREIFGYTF.